This T cell receptor beta chain was obtained from a study of T cells after yellow fever vaccination (dated 2019 in TCRdb). Concerning the study at large: Libraries from fractions with low cell numbers were prepared with the SMART-Seq v4 Ultra Low Input RNA kit. Bulk TCR alpha and beta repertoires were sequenced longitudinally to track T-cell clones before and after primary and booster YFV17D yellow fever vaccination. Two healthy male donors, one aged 18 to 29 and one aged 30 to 40 years, made up the cohort. Bulk PBMC replicates and cell subsets were isolated from blood drawn at multiple timepoints before and after both primary and secondary immunization. Results and caveats for the whole study, not just this receptor: A small share of clonotypes was detected in both CD4 and CD8 compartments, with the overlap likely arising from convergent recombination. Most clones expanded after primary vaccination were re-detected after the booster (just under 97% of CD4 and 88% of CD8), suggesting broad memory maintenance. The study included only two donors, which limits how far the findings can be generalized. Computational filtering was required because FACS-sorted repertoires could contain abundant contaminating clonotypes from the bulk population. Compared with the primary T-cell response, the secondary T-cell response was faster but weaker, reaching its peak on day 5 rather than on day 15.

With respect to this clonotype: This receptor's antigen is unknown. No base-level quality is on record; no much larger clone is a single base apart.

The treatment or condition label here, explained by the study, means: live attenuated yellow fever vaccine strain. PBMCs were isolated from peripheral blood using a standard Ficoll-Paque protocol. Dynabeads CD4 and CD8 positive selection kits were used to isolate CD4 and CD8 T-cell fractions. RNA was extracted with TriZol from bulk PBMCs, CD4 and CD8 fractions, and dextramer-positive and dextramer-negative fractions. TCR cDNA was made using 5'RACE template switching, a step that added a universal primer site and unique molecular identifiers. Priming for cDNA synthesis came from both the TCR alpha and TCR beta constant segments. Two PCR steps were used to amplify libraries, with sample barcodes and sequencing adapters being added in the second step. Sequencing of the libraries was done on either Illumina HiSeq 2500 (2x100 bp) or NovaSeq (2x150 bp). The authors' analysis ran thus. Demultiplexing of reads and collapsing into UMI consensus sequences were performed with MIGEC, and V(D)J alignment was carried out with MiXCR. Clonotypes responding to the vaccine were identified with edgeR on replicate PBMC samples, with the criteria of FDR below 0.01 and a log2 fold change above 5 up to day 15. Each bulk clonotype received a CD4 or CD8 identity based on whether the sequenced CD4 or CD8 repertoire contained that clonotype at higher abundance. Clones were called with MiXCR by TCRdb after fastp trimmed the public reads at Q25, and only in-frame beta chains were retained. When rows share a CDR3 protein, they turn into one entry using the most common DNA and genes. TCRdb, rather than the study authors, made the V and J calls. In all, the sample holds 160,000 or so distinct CDR3 sequences, and 6% to 7.5% of those were seen once. The ten largest clones represent roughly 2.5% of the sample.

The CDR3 contains 14 residues, cysteine and phenylalanine counted. Of all the DNA, just the CDR3 is kept, 42 bases in frame from base 1. Per the germline V gene, SGHTA is the CDR1 and FQGNSA is the CDR2. V is pared back by 7 bases and J by 2 bases, with 14 bases lying between the germline termini. Recombination connected TRBV7-2 to TRBJ2-5; the D region may be TRBD1 or TRBD2, each matching 6 bases equally. This TCR was recovered from a man between 18 and 29 years old who received the YFV17D yellow fever vaccine. Source: CD4+ T cells sorted from PBMCs, taken about 5 days after the first yellow fever vaccination. The CDR3 reads as follows: CASKGGRGQETQYF. The sequenced DNA is TGTGCCAGCAAAGGGGGGCGGGGACAAGAGACCCAGTACTTC.